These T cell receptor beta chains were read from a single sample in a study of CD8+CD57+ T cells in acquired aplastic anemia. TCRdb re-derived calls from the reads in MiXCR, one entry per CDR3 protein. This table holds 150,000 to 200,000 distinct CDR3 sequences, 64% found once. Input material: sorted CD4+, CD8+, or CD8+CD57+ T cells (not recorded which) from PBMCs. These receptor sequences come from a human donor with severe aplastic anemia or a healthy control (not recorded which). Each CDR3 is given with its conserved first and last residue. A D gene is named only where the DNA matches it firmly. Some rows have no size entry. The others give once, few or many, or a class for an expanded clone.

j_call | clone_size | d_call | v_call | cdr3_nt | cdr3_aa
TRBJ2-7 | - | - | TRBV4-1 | TGCGCCAGCAGCCAAGATGTTGCGGGCCCCTACGAGCAGTACTTC | CASSQDVAGPYEQYF
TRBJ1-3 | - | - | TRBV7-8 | TGTGCCAGCAGCCTTCGCGGAGTCTCCCCTGGAAACACCATATATTTT | CASSLRGVSPGNTIYF
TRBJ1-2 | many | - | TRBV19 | TGTGCCAGTAGTATGGAGGGTTTTGCGACTGGCTACACCTTC | CASSMEGFATGYTF
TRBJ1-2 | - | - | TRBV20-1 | TGCAGTGCTAGAGACCCAGGGGGCTACACCTTC | CSARDPGGYTF
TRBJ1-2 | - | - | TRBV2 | TGTGCCAGCAGTGAAGACAATAACTATGGCTACACCTTC | CASSEDNNYGYTF
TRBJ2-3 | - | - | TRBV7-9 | TGTGCCAGCAGCCCCCCATTTCGACAGAGCACAGATACGCAGTATTTT | CASSPPFRQSTDTQYF
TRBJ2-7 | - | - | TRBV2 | TGTGCCAGCAGAATCGACGGAACCTACGAGCAGTACTTC | CASRIDGTYEQYF
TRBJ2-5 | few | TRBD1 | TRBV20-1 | TGCAGTGCTAGAGCGGCCGGGACAGTAGAGACCCAGTACTTC | CSARAAGTVETQYF
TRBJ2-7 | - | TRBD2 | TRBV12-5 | TGTGCCAGCAGTACACACGTTGGGGGTACTAGCGGATCCTACGAGCAGTACTTC | CASSTHVGGTSGSYEQYF
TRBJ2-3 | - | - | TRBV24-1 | TGTGCCACCAGAGGACGGTTCACAGATACGCAGTATTTT | CATRGRFTDTQYF
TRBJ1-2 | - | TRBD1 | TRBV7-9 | TGTGCCAGCAGATCCGGGACAGGGGGCTATGGCTACACCTTC | CASRSGTGGYGYTF
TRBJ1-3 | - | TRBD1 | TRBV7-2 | TGTGCCAGCAGCATCGCAGGGGGAGGATCCTCTGGAAACACCATATATTTT | CASSIAGGGSSGNTIYF
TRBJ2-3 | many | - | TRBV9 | TGTGCCAGCTCACGGAGGGGTATGACGGCGGGAGATACGCAGTATTTT | CASSRRGMTAGDTQYF
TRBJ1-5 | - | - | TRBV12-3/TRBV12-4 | TGTGCCAGCAGTTTTACACGCAATCAGCCCCAGCATTTT | CASSFTRNQPQHF
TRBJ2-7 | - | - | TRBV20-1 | TGCAGTAGTACAGGTTTAACCTCCTACGAGCAGTACTTC | CSSTGLTSYEQYF
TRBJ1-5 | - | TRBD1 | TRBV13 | TGTGCCAGCAGCCCACACGGACAGGGCGTGGGCAATGAGCATTTT | CASSPHGQGVGNEHF
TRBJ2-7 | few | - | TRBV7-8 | TGTGCCAGCAGCCTCTCCGTGGACGAGCAGTACTTC | CASSLSVDEQYF
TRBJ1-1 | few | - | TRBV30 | TGTGCCTGGAGTACCGGGTCTATTGAAGCTTTCTTT | CAWSTGSIEAFF
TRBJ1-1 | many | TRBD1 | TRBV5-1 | TGCGCCAGCAGCTGGACGACAGGGGGTTCTGAAGCTTTCTTT | CASSWTTGGSEAFF
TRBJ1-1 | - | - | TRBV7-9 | TGTGCCAGCACTATAACGCGGCTTGAAGCTTTCTTT | CASTITRLEAFF
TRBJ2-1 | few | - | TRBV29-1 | TGCAGCGTTGAGACTGCTGAGCAGTTCTTC | CSVETAEQFF
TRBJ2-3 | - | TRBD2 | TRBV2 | TGTGCCAGCAGCGCGGGGGTAACGACAGATACGCAGTATTTT | CASSAGVTTDTQYF
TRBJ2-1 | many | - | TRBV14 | TGTGCCAGCAGCTCACCTAAGGGGGAGACAGGCAATGAGCAGTTCTTC | CASSSPKGETGNEQFF
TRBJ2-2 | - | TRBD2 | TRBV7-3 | TGTGCCAGCTCTCCCGGGGGGAGCACCGGGGAGCTGTTTTTT | CASSPGGSTGELFF
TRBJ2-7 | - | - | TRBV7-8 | TGTGCCAGCAGCTTAGCTGTTGACGGGTACGAGCAGTACTTC | CASSLAVDGYEQYF
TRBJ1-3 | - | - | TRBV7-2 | TGTGCTAGCAGCTCTTTGATGCTCACTTCTGGAAACACCATATATTTT | CASSSLMLTSGNTIYF
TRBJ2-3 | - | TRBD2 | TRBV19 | TGTGCCAGTAGTATGAGCGGGGGGACCCACACAGATACGCAGTATTTT | CASSMSGGTHTDTQYF
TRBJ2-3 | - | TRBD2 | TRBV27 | TGTGCCAGCAGTCGACCGGGACTAGCGGGGGGATACCCTAGCACAGATACGCAGTATTTT | CASSRPGLAGGYPSTDTQYF
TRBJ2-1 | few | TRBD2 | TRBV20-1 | TGCAGTGCTAGATGGCCTAGCGGCAACAATGAGCAGTTCTTC | CSARWPSGNNEQFF
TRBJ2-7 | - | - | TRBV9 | TGTGCCAGCAGCGTAGCTACAGGGACCGTTTTCGACGAGCAGTACTTC | CASSVATGTVFDEQYF
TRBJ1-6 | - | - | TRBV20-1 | TGCAGTGCTAGACATTCAACCGGAGAGAATTCACCCCTCCACTTT | CSARHSTGENSPLHF
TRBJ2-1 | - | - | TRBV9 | TGTGCCAGCAGCGGGGTAGGTGAGCAGTTCTTC | CASSGVGEQFF
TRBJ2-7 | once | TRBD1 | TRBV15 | TGTGCCACCAGCAGTGGACAGGGGCGCGAGCAGTACTTC | CATSSGQGREQYF
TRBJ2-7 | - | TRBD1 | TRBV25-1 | TGTGCCAGCAGTGTATCCCTGGGACAGGGCCCAGAGCAGTACTTC | CASSVSLGQGPEQYF
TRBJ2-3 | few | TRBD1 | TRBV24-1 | TGTGCCACCGGGGACAGGGGGCGGGATACGCAGTATTTT | CATGDRGRDTQYF
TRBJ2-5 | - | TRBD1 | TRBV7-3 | TGTGCCAGCAGTCTAATGAGACAGGGTGGTGGCTGCACCTTC | CASSLMRQGGGCTF
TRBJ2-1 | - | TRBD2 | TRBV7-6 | TGTGCCGGCAGCTTAGGCGGGGGTATCAATGAGCAGCTCTTC | CAGSLGGGINEQLF
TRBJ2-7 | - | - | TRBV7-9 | TGTGCCAGCAGCCCCCCGGTTAGCTTCTACGAGCAGTACTTC | CASSPPVSFYEQYF
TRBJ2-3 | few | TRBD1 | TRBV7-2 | TGTGCCAGCAGCTTAGGCAGGACAGGCGATACGCAGTATTTT | CASSLGRTGDTQYF
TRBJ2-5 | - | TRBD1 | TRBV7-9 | TGTGCCAGCAGCCCCAACAGGGGACCGGGGAGTTCCCAGTACTTC | CASSPNRGPGSSQYF
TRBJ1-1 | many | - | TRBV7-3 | TGTGCCAGCAGCCCACAGGGAAGGACTGAAGCTTTCTTT | CASSPQGRTEAFF
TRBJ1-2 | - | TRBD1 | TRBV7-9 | TGTGCCAGCACCCAGGGGGGGGAGGTGCACTATGGCTACACCTTC | CASTQGGEVHYGYTF
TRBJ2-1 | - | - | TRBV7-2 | TGTGCCAGCAGCTTAGACGGGACCTATCTCAATGAGCAGTTCTTC | CASSLDGTYLNEQFF
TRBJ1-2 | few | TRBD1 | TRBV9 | TGTGCCAGCAGCGTAAAGCGGGACAGGGCGAACTATGGCTACACCTTC | CASSVKRDRANYGYTF
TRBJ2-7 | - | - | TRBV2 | TGTGCCACCCGAGGCGGGTCGGCCTACGAGCAGTACTTC | CATRGGSAYEQYF
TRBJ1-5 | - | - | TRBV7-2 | TGTGCCAGCAGCTTCTTAGGGGGCAATCAGCCCCAGCATTTT | CASSFLGGNQPQHF
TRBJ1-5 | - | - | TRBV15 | TGTGCCACCAGCACTCCTCGGGACAGCAATCAGCCCCAGCATTTT | CATSTPRDSNQPQHF
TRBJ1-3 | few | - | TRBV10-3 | TGTGCCATCAGTGGGGACGGGTCTGGAAACACCATATATTTT | CAISGDGSGNTIYF
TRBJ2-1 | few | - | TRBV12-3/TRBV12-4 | TGTGCCAGCAGTCCTACCGGCATCAATGAGCAGTTCTTC | CASSPTGINEQFF
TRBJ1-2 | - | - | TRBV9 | TGTGCCAGCAGCTCCCCTGAGACTGATCATTATGGCTACACCTTC | CASSSPETDHYGYTF
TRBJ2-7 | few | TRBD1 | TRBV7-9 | TGTGCCAGCAGATCATCGACCGGGACAGGGGTCCACGAGCAGTACTTC | CASRSSTGTGVHEQYF
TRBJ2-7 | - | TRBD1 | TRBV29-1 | TGCAGCGTTCGGACAGGGGAAGCCGAGCAGTACTTC | CSVRTGEAEQYF
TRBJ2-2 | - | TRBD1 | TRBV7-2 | TGTGCCAGCAGCCGTCGGGACAGGGGCACCGGGGAGCTGTTTTTT | CASSRRDRGTGELFF
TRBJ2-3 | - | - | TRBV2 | TGTGCCGGGGCGGGGACAGTGCGCACAGATACGCAGTATTTT | CAGAGTVRTDTQYF
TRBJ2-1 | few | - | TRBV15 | TGTGCCACCAGCAGAGATTTAGGGGACTCGGAGCAGTTCTTC | CATSRDLGDSEQFF
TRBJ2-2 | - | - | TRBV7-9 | TGTGCCAGCAGCTTAACCCTGGAGGGTAACACCGGGGAGCTGTTTTTT | CASSLTLEGNTGELFF
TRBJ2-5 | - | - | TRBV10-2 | TGCGCCAGCAGTCTGGACCCGGGAGAGGGGCAAGAGACCCAGTACTTC | CASSLDPGEGQETQYF
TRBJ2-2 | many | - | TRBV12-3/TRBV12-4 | TGTGCCAGCAGTTTAGTACGCGGGGAGCTGTTTTTT | CASSLVRGELFF
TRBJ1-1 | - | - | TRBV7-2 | TGTGCCAGCAGCTTCGGCGGTACAGGGAACACTGAAGCTTTCTTT | CASSFGGTGNTEAFF